The TCR beta chain described here comes from a study of cytomegalovirus exposure and HLA in healthy donors. About the research overall: Across 350 to 500 genotyped donors, 81% landed in the Caucasian-associated ancestry cluster.

This PCR relied on a set of 60 Vbeta primers and 13 Jbeta primers. Clones were read by immunoSEQ multiplex PCR, and TCRdb kept only the in-frame ones, dropping some. The sample yields some 150,000 clones, around 69% seen once. Looked up from germline, CDR1 is SGDLS and CDR2 is YYNGEE. V was clipped by 4 bases and J by 5 bases; unmatched bases: 8. This CDR3 contains 14 residues. Study results and caveats: The study designated 150 or so TCR beta chains cytomegalovirus-associated. Published work reported that the classifier diagnosed cytomegalovirus status with high specificity and sensitivity.

This clone was detected only once. The antigen remains undetermined. Sequencing was performed on PBMCs. This receptor was taken from a woman aged 30 to 39 in good health and CMV-seronegative. The chain joins TRBV9 to TRBJ1-1; 7 nucleotides line up with TRBD1. CDR3 nucleotides: TGTGCCAGCAGCACGGGACAGCAGGGAACTGAAGCTTTCTTT. Encoded protein: CASSTGQQGTEAFF.